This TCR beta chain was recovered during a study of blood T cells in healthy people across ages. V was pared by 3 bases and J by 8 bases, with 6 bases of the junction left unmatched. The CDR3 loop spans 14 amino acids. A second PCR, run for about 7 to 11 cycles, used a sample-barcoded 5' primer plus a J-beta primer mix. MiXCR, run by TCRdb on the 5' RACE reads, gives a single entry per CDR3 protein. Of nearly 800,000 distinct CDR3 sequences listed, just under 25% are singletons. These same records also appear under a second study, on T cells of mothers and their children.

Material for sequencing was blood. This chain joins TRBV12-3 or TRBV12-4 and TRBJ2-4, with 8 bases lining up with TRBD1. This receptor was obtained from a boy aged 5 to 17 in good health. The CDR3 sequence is CASSLSQGGHIQYF. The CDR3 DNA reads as TGTGCCAGCAGTTTGTCACAGGGGGGACACATTCAGTACTTC.